A single sample is the source of the 10 T cell receptor beta chains below, sequenced in a study of blood T cell repertoires in COVID-19. TCRdb's copy holds only in-frame clones and misses some; the assay was immunoSEQ multiplex PCR. This sample has approximately 450,000 clones, with 70% to 90% found just once. The sequenced material came from PBMCs or T cells enriched from blood (not recorded which). All receptors come from a woman aged 18-30 years with acute COVID-19.

The chain has TRBV29-1 and TRBJ1-1, with D perhaps TRBD1 (5 bases). This CDR3 comprises 14 residues. From germline, CDR1 is SQVTM and CDR2 ANQGSEA. V was clipped by 2 bases and J by 3 bases, with 13 bases between them. CDR3 DNA: TGCAGCGTTGAAAACGGTTGGGGCTACACTGAAGCTTTCTTT. Translated, it gives CSVENGWGYTEAFF.

This clone was counted a few times. This chain uses TRBV27 with TRBJ1-2; no firm D call. Germline lookup yields CDR1 MNHEY and CDR2 SMNVEV (reference sequence). This CDR3 region has 16 residues. V lost 1 base to trimming and J lost 5 bases, with 17 bases between them. The CDR3 sequence: CASSLFSSEALYGYTF. As DNA, the CDR3 is TGTGCCAGCAGTTTATTCTCCAGCGAAGCCCTATATGGCTACACCTTC.

The chain links TRBV13 to TRBJ2-7; D not certain. This CDR3 contains 12 residues. V was clipped by 2 bases and J by 3 bases, with 5 bases between them. The germline V gene encodes CDR1 PRHDT and CDR2 FYEKMQ (reference sequence). In nucleotides, the CDR3 is TGTGCCAGCAGCTTAAGAGACTACGAGCAGTACTTC. As protein: CASSLRDYEQYF. Full variable domain (rest looked up from reference TRBV13 and TRBJ2-7): AAGVIQSPRHLIKEKRETATLKCYPIPRHDTVYWYQQGPGQDPQFLISFYEKMQSDKGSIPDRFSAQQFSDYHSELNMSSLELGDSALYFCASSLRDYEQYFGPGTRLTVT.

This chain joins TRBV29-1 and TRBJ1-1, with 12 bases aligning to TRBD1. This CDR3 comprises 16 residues. V gave up 4 bases and J gave up 3 bases; unmatched junction bases: 9. Germline CDR1 and CDR2: SQVTM and ANQGSEA. CDR3 residues: CSVGLSGQGADTEAFF. The CDR3 bases are TGCAGCGTTGGGCTGTCGGGACAGGGGGCGGACACTGAAGCTTTCTTT.

V is TRBV7-9 and J is TRBJ1-1; D may be TRBD1 (5 bases). The CDR3 is made up of 12 amino acids. The V gene lost 4 bases and the J gene lost 14 bases, with 17 bases spanning the gap. CDR1 is SEHNR and CDR2 is FQNEAQ in the germline V gene (reference sequence). CDR3 in DNA: TGTGCCAGCAGCTCGACGGACACGGCTAGATTCTTT. It codes for CASSSTDTARFF.

This chain joins TRBV30 and TRBJ2-1; TRBD2 agrees at 11 bases. V shed 3 bases, J shed 1 base, and the junction held 11 bases outside the gene matches. This CDR3 spans 18 amino acids. Germline V CDR1 and CDR2: GTSNPN, SVGIG (reference sequence). CDR3 in amino acids: CAWRPTSGRASSYNEQFF. For the CDR3, the DNA is TGTGCCTGGAGACCAACTAGCGGGAGAGCTTCGTCCTACAATGAGCAGTTCTTC.

The chain combines TRBV10-1 with TRBJ2-5; TRBD2 matches at 10 bases. The CDR3 spans 15 residues. CDR1 is WNHNN and CDR2 is SYGVQD in the germline V gene (reference sequence). V dropped 0 bases and J dropped 3; count of bases not matched to a gene: 1. CDR3 nucleotide sequence: TGCGCCAGCAGTGAGTCTGGACTAGCGGAAGAGACCCAGTACTTC. This translates into CASSESGLAEETQYF.

This clone appeared once. CDR3 sequence: CASSVRDRGAYGYTF. In DNA form, the CDR3 reads TGTGCCAGCAGCGTCCGGGACAGGGGTGCGTATGGCTACACCTTC. The rearrangement joins TRBV9 to TRBJ1-2; TRBD1 agrees at 10 bases. The CDR3 is 15 residues long. Germline-derived CDR1 and CDR2 are SGDLS and YYNGEE. The trim removed 2 bases at V and 5 bases at J, leaving 6 bases unmatched.

The J gene is TRBJ2-2, the V gene TRBV7-9; D ambiguous. The ends were cut back, 4 bases at V and 6 bases at J, with 6 bases in the middle. Looked up from germline, CDR1 is SEHNR and CDR2 is FQNEAQ (reference sequence). The CDR3 has 12 amino acids. The CDR3 DNA follows: TGTGCCAGCAGCTATTCGGCCGGGGAGCTGTTTTTT. Translation: CASSYSAGELFF.

J is TRBJ2-5 and V is TRBV19, with 10 bases lining up with TRBD2. Germline-derived CDR1 and CDR2 are LNHDA and SQIVND (reference sequence). There are 17 residues in the CDR3. The V and J ends lost 1 base and 2 bases, in that order; junction bases with no gene match: 7. In nucleotides, the CDR3 is TGTGCCAGTAGTATAGGGCTAGCGGGGGTACAACAAGAGACCCAGTACTTC. This sequence encodes CASSIGLAGVQQETQYF.